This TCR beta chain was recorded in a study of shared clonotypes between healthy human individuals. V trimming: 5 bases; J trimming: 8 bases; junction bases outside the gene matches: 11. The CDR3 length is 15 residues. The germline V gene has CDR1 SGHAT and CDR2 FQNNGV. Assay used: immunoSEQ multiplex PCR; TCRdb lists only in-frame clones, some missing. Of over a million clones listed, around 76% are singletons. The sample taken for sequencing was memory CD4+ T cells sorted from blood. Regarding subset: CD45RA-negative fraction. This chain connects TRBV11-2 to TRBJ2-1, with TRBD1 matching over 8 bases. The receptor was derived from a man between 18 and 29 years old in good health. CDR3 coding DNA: TGTGCCAGCAGCAGAGCCGGGACAGGCCCCCATGAGCAGTTCTTC. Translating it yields CASSRAGTGPHEQFF.